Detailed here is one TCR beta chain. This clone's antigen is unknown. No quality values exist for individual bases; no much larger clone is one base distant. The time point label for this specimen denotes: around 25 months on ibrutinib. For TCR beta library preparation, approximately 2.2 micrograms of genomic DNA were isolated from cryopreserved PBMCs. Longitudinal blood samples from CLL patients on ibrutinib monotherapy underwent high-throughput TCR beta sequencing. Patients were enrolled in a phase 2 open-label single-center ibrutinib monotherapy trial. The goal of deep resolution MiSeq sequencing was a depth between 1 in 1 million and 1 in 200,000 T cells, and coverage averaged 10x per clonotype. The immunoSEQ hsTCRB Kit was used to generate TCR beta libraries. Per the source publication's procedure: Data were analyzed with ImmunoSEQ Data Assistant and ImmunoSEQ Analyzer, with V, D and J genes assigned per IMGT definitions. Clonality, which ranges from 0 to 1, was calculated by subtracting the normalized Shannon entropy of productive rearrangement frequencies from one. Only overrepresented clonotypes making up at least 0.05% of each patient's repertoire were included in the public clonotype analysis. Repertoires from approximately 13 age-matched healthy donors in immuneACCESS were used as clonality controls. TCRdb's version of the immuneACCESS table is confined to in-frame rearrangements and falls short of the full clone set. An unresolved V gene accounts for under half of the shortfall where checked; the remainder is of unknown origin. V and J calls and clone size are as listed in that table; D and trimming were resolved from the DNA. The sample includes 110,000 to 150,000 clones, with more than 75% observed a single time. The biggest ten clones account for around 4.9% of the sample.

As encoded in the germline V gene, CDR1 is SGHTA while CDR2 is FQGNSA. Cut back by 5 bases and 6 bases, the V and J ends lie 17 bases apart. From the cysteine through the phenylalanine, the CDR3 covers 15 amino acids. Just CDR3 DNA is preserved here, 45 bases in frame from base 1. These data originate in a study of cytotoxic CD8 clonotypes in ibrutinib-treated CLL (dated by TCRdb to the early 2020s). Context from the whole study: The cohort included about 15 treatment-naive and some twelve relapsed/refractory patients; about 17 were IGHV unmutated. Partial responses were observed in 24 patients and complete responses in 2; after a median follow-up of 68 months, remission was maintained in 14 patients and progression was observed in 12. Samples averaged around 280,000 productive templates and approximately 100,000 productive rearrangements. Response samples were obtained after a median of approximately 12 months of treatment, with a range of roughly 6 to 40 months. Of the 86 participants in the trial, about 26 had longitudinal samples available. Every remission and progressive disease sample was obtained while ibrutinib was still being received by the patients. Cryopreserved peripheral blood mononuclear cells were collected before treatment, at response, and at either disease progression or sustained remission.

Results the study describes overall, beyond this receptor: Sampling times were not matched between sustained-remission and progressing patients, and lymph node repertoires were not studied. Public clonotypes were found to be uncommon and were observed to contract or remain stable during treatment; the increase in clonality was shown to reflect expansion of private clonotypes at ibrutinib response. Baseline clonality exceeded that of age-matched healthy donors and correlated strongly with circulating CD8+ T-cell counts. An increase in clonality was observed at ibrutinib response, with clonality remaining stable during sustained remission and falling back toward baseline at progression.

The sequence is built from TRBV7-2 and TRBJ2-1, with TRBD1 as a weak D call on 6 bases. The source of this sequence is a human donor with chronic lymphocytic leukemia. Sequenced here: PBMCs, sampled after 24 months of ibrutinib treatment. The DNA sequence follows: TGTGCCAGCAGCCCCGTGGGGGCGCGCGGCAATGAGCAGTTCTTC. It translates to CASSPVGARGNEQFF.